The sequence of this T cell receptor (beta chain) was determined in a study of shared clonotypes between healthy human individuals. Whole-study findings and limits: Only a few donors were included, so the genetic and exposure-history diversity represented was limited. Rarefaction showed sorted-subset sequencing was incomplete despite large depth. Shared across several donors were 4% to 5% of the naive CD4 clonotypes.

Recent acute infections and vaccinations were absent in the healthy HIV-negative adult donors. As for this clone: Its antigen is still unknown.

Produced via immunoSEQ multiplex PCR; TCRdb's table is partial and in-frame only. The sample carries 2.3 million or so clones, 85% to 95% recorded once. Germline V CDR1 and CDR2: GTSNPN, SVGIG (reference sequence). This CDR3 contains 16 residues. V lost 2 bases, J lost 1 base, and 18 bases lay in between. The chain is built from TRBV30 and TRBJ2-7; D gene uncertain. This receptor was identified in a man aged 18-30 years in good health. Some clones in this sample may be carry-over from other donors' samples. The source material was naive CD4+ T cells from PBMCs. Subset of the sample: CD45RA+ positively selected. This CDR3 reads CAWSSTRRAGSYEQYF. CDR3 bases: TGTGCCTGGAGTTCCACCCGCCGGGCAGGATCCTACGAGCAGTACTTC.